This T cell receptor beta chain was observed in a study of shared clonotypes between healthy human individuals. Study-wide findings and caveats: Relative to their counterparts shared across all four donors, non-shared clonotypes exhibited diminished generation probabilities. Represented diversity (both genetic and exposure-history) was limited by the small number of donors. The naive CD4 repertoires of several donors were compared, and roughly 5% of clonotypes were shared.

Subsets obtained from CD4+ cells comprised CD45RA+ naive and CD45RA-negative memory cells. Assay: immunoSEQ multiplex PCR; the TCRdb copy retains only in-frame clones and omits some. The repertoire holds roughly 1,600,000 clones, just under 99% seen once, with approximately 0.38% in the top ten. The V gene lost 1 base and the J gene lost 2 bases, with 6 bases spanning the gap. Germline CDR1 reads SGHVS; CDR2 reads FQNEAQ. This CDR3 is 13 amino acids long. This clone was found a few times. Its antigen is unidentified. The sample taken for sequencing was naive CD4+ T cells sorted from blood. Regarding subset: CD45RA+ positively selected. The V call is TRBV7-8, the J call TRBJ2-7, with D possibly called TRBD1 or TRBD2 (5 bases each). This clonotype was obtained from a man under 40 in good health. The CDR3 DNA is TGTGCCAGCAGCTTAGGGGGGACCTACGAGCAGTACTTC. As protein: CASSLGGTYEQYF.